The present TCR beta chain was sequenced within a study of T cells in Graves' hyperthyroidism and ophthalmopathy. Regarding the study as a whole: The authors' 13 V-J model separated ophthalmopathy from stable hyperthyroidism. Among clonotypes expanded in thyroid above 0.001, most were also found in blood.

The sample holds many counts of this clonotype. Its cognate antigen is unknown. This could be a read error, since a much larger clone is one nucleotide away. TCR beta CDR3 region amplification was performed from RNA transcripts. An initial round of RT-PCR targeting the TCR CDR3 relied on the HTBI primer set. Each CDR3 protein is one row after TCRdb ran MiXCR on the multiplex PCR reads. The table records approximately 610,000 distinct CDR3 sequences, 14% to 15% of them present only once. Germline CDR1 reads MNHEY; CDR2 reads SVGAGI. The CDR3 runs to 15 residues. The V gene lost 6 bases and the J gene lost 6 bases, with 21 bases spanning the gap.

This clonotype was sampled from a woman aged 40 to 50 with Graves' ophthalmopathy. The chain recombines TRBV6-5 with TRBJ2-7; D may be TRBD1 or TRBD2 (5 bases each). Material: blood. The DNA of the CDR3 is TGTGCCAGCAGGTACGCCGGGGCTAGTTTAAGCGAGCAGTACTTC. This codes for CASRYAGASLSEQYF.